This T cell receptor beta chain comes out of a study of vaccination and CD4 T cells after COVID-19. The treatment: approximately nine-day PBMC culture with coronavirus spike peptide pools or control peptides (ViraFEST assay). As concerns this clonotype: No antigen is known for it.

At the Johns Hopkins FTIC core, DNA taken from cultured CD4+ T cells was sequenced by way of the Oncomine TCR Beta short-read assay. TCRdb re-analysed the PCR reads in MiXCR, keeping a single row per CDR3 protein. The sample contains some 10,000 distinct CDR3 sequences, around 55% of which appear only once. The V gene's germline CDR1 is WSHSY and CDR2 SAAADI. The length of the CDR3 is 13 residues. V was pared by 6 bases and J by 4 bases, with 4 bases of the junction left unmatched. This sequence originates from a human donor who had recovered from COVID-19. The gene calls are TRBV10-2 and TRBJ1-2, with TRBD1 identical over 8 bases. Sequences were obtained from CD4+ T cells from blood, cultured in vitro. CDR3 protein: CASSRQGSYGYTF. CDR3 sequence (DNA): TGCGCCAGCAGCCGACAGGGGAGCTATGGCTACACCTTC.